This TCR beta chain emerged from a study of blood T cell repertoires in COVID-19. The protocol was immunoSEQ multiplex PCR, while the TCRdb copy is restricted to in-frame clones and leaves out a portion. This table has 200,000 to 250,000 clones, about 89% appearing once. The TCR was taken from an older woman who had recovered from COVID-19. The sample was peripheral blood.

The DNA of the CDR3 is TGTGCCAGCAGGCCAAGGGGGTCGAGTTCACCCCTCCACTTT. Residues: CASRPRGSSSPLHF. This chain uses TRBV5-8 with TRBJ1-6, with D maybe TRBD1 (6 bases). This CDR3 contains 14 residues. The V end lost 5 bases, the J end lost 9 bases, and 15 bases lay between the germline ends. CDR1 and CDR2 (germline): SGHTS, YDEGEE.